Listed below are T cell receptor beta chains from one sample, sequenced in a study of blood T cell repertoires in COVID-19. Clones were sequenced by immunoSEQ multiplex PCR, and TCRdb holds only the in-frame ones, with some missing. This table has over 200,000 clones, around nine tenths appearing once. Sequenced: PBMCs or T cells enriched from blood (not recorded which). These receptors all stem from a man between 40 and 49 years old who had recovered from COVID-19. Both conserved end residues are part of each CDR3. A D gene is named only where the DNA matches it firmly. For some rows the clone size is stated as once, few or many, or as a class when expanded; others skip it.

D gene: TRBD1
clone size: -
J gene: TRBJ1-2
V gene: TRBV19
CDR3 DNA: TGTGCCAGTAGTATACTAGGACAGGTACTGGGCGGCTATGGCTACACCTTC
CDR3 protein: CASSILGQVLGGYGYTF

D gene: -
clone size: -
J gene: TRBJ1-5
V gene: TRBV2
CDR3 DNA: TGTGCCAGCACAACAGTAGATCAGCCCCAGCATTTT
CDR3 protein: CASTTVDQPQHF

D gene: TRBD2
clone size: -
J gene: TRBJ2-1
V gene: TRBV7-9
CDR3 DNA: TGTGCCAGCAGCTTAGCGCATCTCCTAGCGGGAGCCTACAATGAGCAGTTCTTC
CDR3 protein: CASSLAHLLAGAYNEQFF

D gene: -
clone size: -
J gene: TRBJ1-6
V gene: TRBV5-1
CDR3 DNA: TGCGCCAGCAGCTTGGTCGGGAATGCGGTAGGCTCACCCCTCCACTTT
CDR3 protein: CASSLVGNAVGSPLHF

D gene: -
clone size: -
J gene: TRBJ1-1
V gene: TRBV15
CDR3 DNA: -
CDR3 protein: CATSRDLLGWGDGSLF

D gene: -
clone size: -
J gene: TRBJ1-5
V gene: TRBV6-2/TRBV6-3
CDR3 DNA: TGTGCCAGCAGTTTTCCAGGGGGCAATCAGCCCCAGCATTTT
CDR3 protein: CASSFPGGNQPQHF

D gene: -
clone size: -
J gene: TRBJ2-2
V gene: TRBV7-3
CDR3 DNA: TGTGCCAGCAGCTTAATGCCCACCACGGGCACCGGGGAGCTGTTTTTT
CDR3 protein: CASSLMPTTGTGELFF

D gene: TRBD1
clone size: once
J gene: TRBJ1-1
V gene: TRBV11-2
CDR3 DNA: TGTGCCAGCAGCCGAAAACCGGGACAGGGGTCTTTTCAAGCTTTCTTT
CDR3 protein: CASSRKPGQGSFQAFF

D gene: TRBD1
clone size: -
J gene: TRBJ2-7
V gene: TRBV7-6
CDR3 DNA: TGTGCCAGCAGCTTAGGGGCCGACAGGGATTCCTACGAGCAGTACTTC
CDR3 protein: CASSLGADRDSYEQYF

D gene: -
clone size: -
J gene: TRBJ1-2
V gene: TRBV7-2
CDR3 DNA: TGTGCCAGCAGCTTACAAGGGGTACAGGTCCGGTGGGGCTACACCTTC
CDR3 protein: CASSLQGVQVRWGYTF

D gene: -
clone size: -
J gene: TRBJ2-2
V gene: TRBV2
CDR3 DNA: TGTGCCAGCAGTGAAACGACTGTAGGCACCGGGGAGCTGTTTTTT
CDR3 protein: CASSETTVGTGELFF

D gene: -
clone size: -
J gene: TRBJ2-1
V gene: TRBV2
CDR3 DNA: TGTGCCAGCAGTGTTGATCGGCAAGAGGGCCACAATGAGCAGTTCTTC
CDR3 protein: CASSVDRQEGHNEQFF

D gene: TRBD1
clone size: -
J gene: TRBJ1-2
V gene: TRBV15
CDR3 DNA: TGTGCCACCAACACAGGGGGCGCGGGCTATGGCTACACCTTC
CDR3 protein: CATNTGGAGYGYTF

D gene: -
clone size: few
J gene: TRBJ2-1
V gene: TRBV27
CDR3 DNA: TGTGCCAGCAGTTTATCTCAGGTTAATGAGCAGTTCTTC
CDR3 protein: CASSLSQVNEQFF

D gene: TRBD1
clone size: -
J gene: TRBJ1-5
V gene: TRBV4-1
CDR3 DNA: TGCGCCAGCAGCCTCCGGGGCGACAGGGGAGAAGGTCGGAGTCAGCCCCAGCATTTT
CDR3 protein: CASSLRGDRGEGRSQPQHF

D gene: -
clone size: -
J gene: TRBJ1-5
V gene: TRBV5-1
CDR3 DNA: TGCGCCAGCAGCTTGGAAGGGGGGGCAAATAGTCAGCCCCAGCATTTT
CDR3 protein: CASSLEGGANSQPQHF

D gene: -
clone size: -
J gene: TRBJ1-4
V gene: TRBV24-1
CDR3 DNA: TGTGCCACCAGTGACTCCGGGACACAAGCAACTAATGAAAAACTGTTTTTT
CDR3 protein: CATSDSGTQATNEKLFF

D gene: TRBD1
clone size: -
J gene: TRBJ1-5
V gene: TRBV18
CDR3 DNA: TGTGCCAGCTCACAAACCTCCGCGCGACAGGGGGGTCAGCCCCAGCATTTT
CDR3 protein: CASSQTSARQGGQPQHF

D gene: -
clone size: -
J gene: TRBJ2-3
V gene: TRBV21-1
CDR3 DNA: TGTGCCAGCACTTTCACAGATACGCAGTATTTT
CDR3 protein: CASTFTDTQYF

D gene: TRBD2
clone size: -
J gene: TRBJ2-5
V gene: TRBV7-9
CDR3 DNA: TGTGCCAGCATTGGGTTAGCGGGGGCCCAGTACCAAGAGACCCAGTACTTC
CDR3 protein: CASIGLAGAQYQETQYF

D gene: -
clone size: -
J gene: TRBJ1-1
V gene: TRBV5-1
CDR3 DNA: TGCGCCAGCAGCTTGGTGGCAGGGCCCCCTGAAGCTTTCTTT
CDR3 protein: CASSLVAGPPEAFF

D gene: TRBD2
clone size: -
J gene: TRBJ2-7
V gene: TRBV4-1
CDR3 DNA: TGCGCCAGCAGCCCCAGCGGGGGAAACTACGAGCAGTACTTC
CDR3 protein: CASSPSGGNYEQYF

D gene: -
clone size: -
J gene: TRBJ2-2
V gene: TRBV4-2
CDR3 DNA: TGTGCCAGCAGCCCCCTCATGGTTGCAGGGATAACCGGGGAGCTGTTTTTT
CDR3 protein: CASSPLMVAGITGELFF

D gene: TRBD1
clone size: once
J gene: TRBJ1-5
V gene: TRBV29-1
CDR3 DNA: TGCAGCGCTCAGGGACAGAATCAGCCCCAGCATTTT
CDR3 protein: CSAQGQNQPQHF

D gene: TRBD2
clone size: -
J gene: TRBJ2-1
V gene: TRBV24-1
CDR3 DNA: TGTGCCACCAGTGAAACCGGACTAGGGTCCTACAATGAGCAGTTCTTC
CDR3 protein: CATSETGLGSYNEQFF

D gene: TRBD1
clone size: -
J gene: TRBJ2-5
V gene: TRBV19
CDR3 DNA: TGTGCCAGTAGTGATTGGACAGGGGGAGGAGAGACCCAGTACTTC
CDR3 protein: CASSDWTGGGETQYF

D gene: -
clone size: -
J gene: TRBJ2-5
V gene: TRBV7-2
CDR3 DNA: TGTGCCAGCAGCTTAGGGGGCCTTGGAAAAGAGACCCAGTACTTC
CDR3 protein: CASSLGGLGKETQYF

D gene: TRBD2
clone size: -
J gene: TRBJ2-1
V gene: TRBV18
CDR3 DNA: TGTGCCAGCTCACCACCGGGGACTAGCGGTTACAATGAGCAGTTCTTC
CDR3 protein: CASSPPGTSGYNEQFF

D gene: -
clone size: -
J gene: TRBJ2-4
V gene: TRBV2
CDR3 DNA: TGTGCCAGCAGTGAAGGATGGGGGGACAAAAACATTCAGTACTTC
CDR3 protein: CASSEGWGDKNIQYF

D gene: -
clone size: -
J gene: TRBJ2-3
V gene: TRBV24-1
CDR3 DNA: TGTGCCACCAGTGCCACGGCGCGGGGCAGCGCTAGCACAGATACGCAGTATTTT
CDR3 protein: CATSATARGSASTDTQYF

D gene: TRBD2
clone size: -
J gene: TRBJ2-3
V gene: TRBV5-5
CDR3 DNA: TGTGCCAGCAGTGGCGATGGACTAGCGGGGGGGACAGATACGCAGTATTTT
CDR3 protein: CASSGDGLAGGTDTQYF

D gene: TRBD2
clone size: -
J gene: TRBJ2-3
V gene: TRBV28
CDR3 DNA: TGTGCCAGCAGTTTCAGGGCGGGCGGGCCTAGCGGGTTCTTCACAGATACGCAGTATTTT
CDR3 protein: CASSFRAGGPSGFFTDTQYF

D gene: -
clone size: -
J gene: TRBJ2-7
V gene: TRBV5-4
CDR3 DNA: TGTGCCAGCAGCTTCGGTGGACAGCGAGAATACGAGCAGTACTTC
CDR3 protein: CASSFGGQREYEQYF

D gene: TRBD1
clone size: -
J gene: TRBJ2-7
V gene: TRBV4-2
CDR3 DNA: TGTGCCAGCAGCCAAGCGGGGACAGGGGGCGGAGGTTCCTACGAGCAGTACTTC
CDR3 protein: CASSQAGTGGGGSYEQYF

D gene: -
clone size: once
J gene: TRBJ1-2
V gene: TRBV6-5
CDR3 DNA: TGTGCCAGCAGTAATCAAGACAGGTACCTCTATGGCTACACCTTC
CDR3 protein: CASSNQDRYLYGYTF

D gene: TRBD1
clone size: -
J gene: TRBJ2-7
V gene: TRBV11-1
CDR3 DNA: TGTGCCAGCAGCTGGTTTACACAGGGGGCCGACGAGCAGTACTTC
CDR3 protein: CASSWFTQGADEQYF

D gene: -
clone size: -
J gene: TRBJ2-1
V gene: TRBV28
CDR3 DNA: TGTGCCAGCAGTCCAGGGCGACCGGACGAGCAGTTCTTC
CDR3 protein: CASSPGRPDEQFF

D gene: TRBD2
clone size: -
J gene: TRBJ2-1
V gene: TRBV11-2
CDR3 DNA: TGTGCCAGCAGCTTAGCACTAGCGGGAGTTCATAATGAGCAGTTCTTC
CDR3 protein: CASSLALAGVHNEQFF

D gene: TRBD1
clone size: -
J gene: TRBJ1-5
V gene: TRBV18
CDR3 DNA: TGTGCCAGCTCACCGAGACAGGGGGATCAGCCCCAGCATTTT
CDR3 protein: CASSPRQGDQPQHF

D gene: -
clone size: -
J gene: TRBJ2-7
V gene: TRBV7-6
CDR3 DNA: TGTGCCAGCAGCTCCCCTCGAACTTCCTACGAGCAGTACTTC
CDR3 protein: CASSSPRTSYEQYF

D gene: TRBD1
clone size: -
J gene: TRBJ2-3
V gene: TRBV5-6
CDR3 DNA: TGTGCCAGCAGCTCCCCGGGACAGGGAACAGATACGCAGTATTTT
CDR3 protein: CASSSPGQGTDTQYF

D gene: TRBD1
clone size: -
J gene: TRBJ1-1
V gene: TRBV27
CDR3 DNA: TGTGCCAGCAGTTTAGGGACAGGAACAGTGTGGAACACTGAAGCTTTCTTT
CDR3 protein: CASSLGTGTVWNTEAFF

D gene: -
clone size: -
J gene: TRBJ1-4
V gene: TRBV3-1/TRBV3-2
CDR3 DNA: TGTGCCAGCAGCCAGGCGAGGACAGTCCTCTCCGAAAAACTGTTTTTT
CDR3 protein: CASSQARTVLSEKLFF

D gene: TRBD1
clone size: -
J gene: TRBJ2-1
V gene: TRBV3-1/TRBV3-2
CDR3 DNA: TGTGCCAGCAGCCATTACTCTCAGACAGGGCAAAATGAGCAGTTCTTC
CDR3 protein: CASSHYSQTGQNEQFF

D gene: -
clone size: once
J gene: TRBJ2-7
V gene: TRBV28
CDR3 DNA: TGTGCCAGCAGTTCTCCGGGGGTCCCGGGCCCTCAGTACTTC
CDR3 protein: CASSSPGVPGPQYF

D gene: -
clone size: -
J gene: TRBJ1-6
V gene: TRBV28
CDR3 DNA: TGTGCCAGCAGTTTCCTATCACGGGATAATTCACCCCTCCACTTT
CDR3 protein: CASSFLSRDNSPLHF

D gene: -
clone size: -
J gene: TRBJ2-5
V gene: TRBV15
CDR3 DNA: TGTGCCACCAGCAGAGCCCCCCGTGAGACCCAGTACTTC
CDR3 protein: CATSRAPRETQYF

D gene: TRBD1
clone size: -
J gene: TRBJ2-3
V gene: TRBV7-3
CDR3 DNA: TGTGCCAGCAGCCCATCACCGGGACAGGGGGCGGGTGATACGCAGTATTTT
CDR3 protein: CASSPSPGQGAGDTQYF

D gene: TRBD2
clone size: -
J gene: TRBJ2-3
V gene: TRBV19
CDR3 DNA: TGTGCCAGTAGTATAGCTGGAAGCGGGAGGGCCTTAGATACGCAGTATTTT
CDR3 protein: CASSIAGSGRALDTQYF

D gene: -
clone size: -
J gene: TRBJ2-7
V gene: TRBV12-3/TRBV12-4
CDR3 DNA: TGTGCCAGCACCACCCAGGGATACGAGCAGTACTTC
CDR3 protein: CASTTQGYEQYF

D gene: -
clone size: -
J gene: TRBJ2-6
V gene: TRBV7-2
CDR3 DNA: TGTGCCAGCGGGGAGGCAGCTGGGGCCAACGTCCTGACTTTC
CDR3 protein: CASGEAAGANVLTF

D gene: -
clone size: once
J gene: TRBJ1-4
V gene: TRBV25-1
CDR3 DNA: TGTGCCAGCAGTGATGCCAGGGCCCCCAATGAAAAACTGTTTTTT
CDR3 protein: CASSDARAPNEKLFF

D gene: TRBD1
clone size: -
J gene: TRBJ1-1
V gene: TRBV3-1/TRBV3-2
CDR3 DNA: TGTGCCAGCAGCCAAGAGGACAGGGGGCGAATAACTTTCTTT
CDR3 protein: CASSQEDRGRITFF

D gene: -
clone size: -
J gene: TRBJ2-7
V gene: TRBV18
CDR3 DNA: TGTGCCAGCTCACTCGAAACTGGGACAACCTACGAGCAGTACTTC
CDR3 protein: CASSLETGTTYEQYF